Listed here is a single T cell receptor (beta chain). TCRdb itself ran the RT-PCR reads through MiXCR, one entry per CDR3 protein. Of about 680,000 distinct CDR3 sequences listed, 13% to 15% were seen once; the top ten hold roughly 3.9%. Deletions cut 5 bases from V and 2 bases from J, with 16 bases between. The CDR3 length is 15 residues. Per germline, CDR1 SGHRS and CDR2 YFSETQ. The chain joins TRBV5-1 to TRBJ1-1; D perhaps matches TRBD1 (5 bases). The sample comprised memory CD4+ T cells from blood. This sequence was found in a female donor in good health, serving as a healthy control. CDR3 bases: TGCGCCAGCAGATTCTTAGGGGTAGCCAACACTGAAGCTTTCTTT. Translation gives CASRFLGVANTEAFF.